This T cell receptor (beta chain) was recovered during a study of blood T cell repertoires in COVID-19. Overall study context: T cells, B-cell-depleted T cells, or PBMCs supplied cDNA or gDNA.

Method: immunoSEQ multiplex PCR; TCRdb's copy keeps in-frame clones and lacks some. Here the sample spans just over 650,000 clones, just under 90% being singletons. Per germline, CDR1 MNHEY and CDR2 SVGAGI. The CDR3 is 14 amino acids. The V and J ends lost 5 bases and 4 bases respectively, with 14 bases between them. This receptor was obtained from a woman aged 18-29 years with acute or convalescent COVID-19. What was sequenced was peripheral blood. The V and J genes are TRBV6-5 and TRBJ1-2; D remains ambiguous. The CDR3 is CASSPLEVVYGYTF. The DNA of the CDR3 is TGTGCCAGCAGTCCTCTAGAGGTTGTCTATGGCTACACCTTC.